This T cell receptor (beta chain) is drawn from a study of T cell clusters in autoimmune cytopenias. Study conclusions and caveats: Healthy donors had almost three-fold more exclusive TRB clusters than active autoimmune hepatitis patients.

TRB amplification used approximately 250 ng of peripheral blood genomic DNA. TRB rearrangements were amplified by touch-down multiplex PCR with mixed TRB-A/B primers. Following a re-call of the multiplex PCR reads, TCRdb has one entry per CDR3 protein and lacks DNA. The listing records about 5,000 distinct CDR3 sequences. The germline V gene encodes CDR1 MRHNA and CDR2 SNTAGT. The CDR3 length is 13 residues. Concerning this clonotype: Its target is not known.

This same sample was also part of a study on T cell repertoires in aging, cancer and after chemotherapy.

This rearrangement joins TRBV6-4 to TRBJ2-7. The clonotype comes from a human donor with chronic lymphocytic leukemia. The donor label of this sample is uncertain. Sequenced sample: peripheral blood. The CDR3 is CASSDGSRDEQYF.